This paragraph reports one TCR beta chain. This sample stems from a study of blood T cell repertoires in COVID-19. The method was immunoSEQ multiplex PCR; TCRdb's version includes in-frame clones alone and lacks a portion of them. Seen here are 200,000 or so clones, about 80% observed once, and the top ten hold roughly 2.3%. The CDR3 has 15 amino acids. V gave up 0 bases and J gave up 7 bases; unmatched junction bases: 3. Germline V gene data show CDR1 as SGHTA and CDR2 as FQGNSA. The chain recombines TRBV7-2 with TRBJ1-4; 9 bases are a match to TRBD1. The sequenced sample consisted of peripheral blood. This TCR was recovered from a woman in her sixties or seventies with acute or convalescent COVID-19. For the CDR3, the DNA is TGTGCCAGCAGCTTAGCGGGGACAGGGTTTGAAAAACTGTTTTTT. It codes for CASSLAGTGFEKLFF. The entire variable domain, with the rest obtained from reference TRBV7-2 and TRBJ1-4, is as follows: GAGVSQSPSNKVTEKGKDVELRCDPISGHTALYWYRQSLGQGLEFLIYFQGNSAPDKSGLPSDRFSAERTGGSVSTLTIQRTQQEDSAVYLCASSLAGTGFEKLFFGSGTQLSVL.